These 15 T cell receptor beta chains came from one sample sequenced in a study of neoadjuvant anti-PD-1 for oral cavity cancer. Time point given: after neoadjuvant nivolumab, at surgical resection. Profiling relied on immunoSEQ multiplex PCR, and the TCRdb table lists in-frame clones only, not all of them. The sample lists approximately 9,400 clones; approximately 72% were seen once. Source: PBMCs, taken after nivolumab (anti-PD-1) treatment. Receptors were obtained from a person between 35 and 79 years old with oral cavity squamous cell carcinoma.

This chain uses TRBV27 with TRBJ1-2; D remains ambiguous. The CDR3 contains 14 residues. V was pared by 6 bases and J by 3 bases, with 14 bases between. CDR1 is MNHEY and CDR2 is SMNVEV in the germline V gene (reference sequence). CDR3 protein: CASSLNGGDYGYTF. Here the CDR3 DNA reads TGTGCCAGCAGCTTAAACGGCGGGGACTATGGCTACACCTTC.

V gene TRBV27 combines with J gene TRBJ1-1; possible D gene TRBD1, 5 bases. Trimming took off 7 bases at V and 1 base at J, with 13 bases between the two ends. This CDR3 comprises 14 residues. CDR1 is MNHEY and CDR2 is SMNVEV in the germline V gene (reference sequence). The chain's CDR3 is CASTSGFQNTEAFF. CDR3 nucleotides: TGTGCCAGCACTTCAGGGTTTCAGAACACTGAAGCTTTCTTT.

This chain links TRBV5-4 with TRBJ2-7, with TRBD1 identical over 10 bases. Germline V gene sequence: CDR1 SGHNT, CDR2 YYREEE (reference sequence). The CDR3 has 15 amino acids. With V trimmed by 4 bases and J by 3 bases, 7 bases remained unmatched. CDR3 residues: CASSTGTGEYYEQYF. DNA of the CDR3: TGTGCCAGCAGCACCGGGACAGGGGAATACTACGAGCAGTACTTC.

V gene TRBV30 combines with J gene TRBJ1-6; D ambiguous. Germline V gene lookup returns CDR1 GTSNPN and CDR2 SVGIG (reference sequence). The V gene lost 0 bases and the J gene lost 9 bases, with 6 bases spanning the gap. The CDR3 has 12 residues. The CDR3 loop is CAWSVRGSPLHF. In DNA, the CDR3 is TGTGCCTGGAGTGTACGCGGTTCACCCCTCCACTTT.

The chain combines TRBV7-3 with TRBJ2-1; 10 nucleotides match TRBD2. The CDR3 spans 15 residues. CDR1 SGHTA and CDR2 FQGTGA come from the germline V gene. Germline trimming cut 6 bases from V and 7 bases from J; bases unmatched to any gene: 9. The CDR3 reads CASRPQAGGPNEQFF. The DNA of the CDR3 is TGTGCCAGCAGGCCACAAGCGGGAGGGCCTAATGAGCAGTTCTTC. The whole variable domain, filled in from reference TRBV7-3 and TRBJ2-1, reads GAGVSQTPSNKVTEKGKYVELRCDPISGHTALYWYRQSLGQGPEFLIYFQGTGAADDSGLPNDRFFAVRPEGSVSTLKIQRTERGDSAVYLCASRPQAGGPNEQFFGPGTRLTVL.

The chain uses TRBV5-1 and TRBJ1-1; weak D call: TRBD1 (5 bases). Trimming stripped 0 bases from V and 4 bases from J, with 13 bases between. The length of the CDR3 is 15 residues. The germline V gene has CDR1 SGHRS and CDR2 YFSETQ. CDR3 DNA: TGCGCCAGCAGCTTGGCCGAGGGGCTGGGCACTGAAGCTTTCTTT. Encoded protein: CASSLAEGLGTEAFF.

The chain recombines TRBV7-8 with TRBJ2-3; D call uncertain. The CDR3 is 13 residues long. Trimming stripped 0 bases from V and 5 bases from J, with 6 bases between. Germline V gene data show CDR1 as SGHVS and CDR2 as FQNEAQ. In DNA, the CDR3 is TGTGCCAGCAGCTTAGCGCATGGAGATACGCAGTATTTT. Protein sequence: CASSLAHGDTQYF.

The chain links TRBV7-2 to TRBJ1-2; 9 bases fit TRBD1. Looked up from germline, CDR1 is SGHTA and CDR2 is FQGNSA. The CDR3 length is 14 residues. V was clipped by 5 bases and J by 2 bases; unmatched bases: 3. CDR3 residues: CASSRTGVNYGYTF. DNA for the CDR3: TGTGCCAGCAGCCGGACAGGGGTAAACTATGGCTACACCTTC. The whole variable domain, filled in from reference TRBV7-2 and TRBJ1-2, reads GAGVSQSPSNKVTEKGKDVELRCDPISGHTALYWYRQSLGQGLEFLIYFQGNSAPDKSGLPSDRFSAERTGGSVSTLTIQRTQQEDSAVYLCASSRTGVNYGYTFGSGTRLTVV.

The chain has TRBV5-6 and TRBJ2-3; 9 bases line up with TRBD2. Germline V gene lookup returns CDR1 SGHDT and CDR2 YYEEEE. With V trimmed by 3 bases and J by 0 bases, 2 bases remained unmatched. This CDR3 is built from 15 residues. CDR3 sequence (DNA): TGTGCCAGCAGCTCTAGCGGGATGAGCACAGATACGCAGTATTTT. Protein sequence: CASSSSGMSTDTQYF.

V usage is TRBV27 and J usage is TRBJ1-1, with unresolved D. The CDR3 length is 14 residues. From germline, CDR1 is MNHEY and CDR2 SMNVEV (reference sequence). Trimming shortened V by 2 bases and J by 0 bases, and 7 bases separated the two germline ends. CDR3 sequence reads: CASSLGSVNTEAFF. The DNA for the CDR3 is TGTGCCAGCAGTTTAGGGTCCGTGAACACTGAAGCTTTCTTT.

This clone showed up just a few times. This rearrangement joins TRBV7-9 to TRBJ1-1, with a tentative D call TRBD1 (6 bases). The CDR3 has 13 residues. The ends were cut back, 5 bases at V and 5 bases at J, with 12 bases in the middle. Germline V gene lookup returns CDR1 SEHNR and CDR2 FQNEAQ (reference sequence). The CDR3 bases are TGTGCCAGCAGCCCGGTTAGGGGGACTGAAGCTTTCTTT. Its protein is CASSPVRGTEAFF.

This chain uses TRBV7-6 with TRBJ1-4, with no clear D. This CDR3 has 15 residues. V lost 5 bases, J lost 0 bases, and 10 bases lay in between. Germline CDR1 SGHVS, CDR2 FNYEAQ. As DNA, the CDR3 is TGTGCCAGCAGCGAAACAGTTGCAACTAATGAAAAACTGTTTTTT. Protein: CASSETVATNEKLFF. The complete variable domain, with remaining parts taken from reference TRBV7-6 and TRBJ1-4, reads GAGVSQSPRYKVTKRGQDVALRCDPISGHVSLYWYRQALGQGPEFLTYFNYEAQQDKSGLPNDRFSAERPEGSISTLTIQRTEQRDSAMYRCASSETVATNEKLFFGSGTQLSVL.

There are a few counts of this clone. This rearrangement joins TRBV10-3 to TRBJ2-2; D gene ambiguous. V gave up 0 bases and J gave up 0 bases, with 11 bases separating them. Germline CDR1 is ENHRY and CDR2 is SYGVKD. CDR3 length: 17 residues. CDR3 nucleotides: TGTGCCATCAGTGAGTCGATCGTGCGGTCGAACACCGGGGAGCTGTTTTTT. Encoded protein: CAISESIVRSNTGELFF.

V is TRBV5-1 and J is TRBJ2-1, with D uncertain. The germline gives CDR1 SGHRS, CDR2 YFSETQ. The germline V and J ends were trimmed by 0 bases and 4 bases, with 8 bases remaining between them. The length of the CDR3 is 14 residues. The CDR3 DNA reads as TGCGCCAGCAGCTTGGCTGGATTTTACAATGAGCAGTTCTTC. It yields the protein CASSLAGFYNEQFF.

The V call is TRBV20-1, the J call TRBJ2-7; no clear D. Germline CDR1 DFQATT, CDR2 SNEGSKA (reference sequence). This CDR3 has 11 amino acids. Trimming shortened V by 2 bases and J by 8 bases, and 10 bases separated the two germline ends. The CDR3 region is CSARSPGQQYF. The CDR3 DNA is TGCAGTGCTAGATCCCCTGGGCAGCAGTACTTC.